This T cell receptor (beta chain) stems from a study of beta chain features in type 1 diabetes. What was sequenced were expressed TCRB transcripts, since all of the isolated RNA had been reverse transcribed. TCRdb's table, derived via immunoSEQ multiplex PCR, lists solely in-frame clones and lacks some. Seen here are under 950,000 clones, roughly a sixth observed once, and the top ten hold 0.02% to 0.03%. Donors contributed one heparinised blood draw apiece, averaging about 116 mL. Overall study results and limits: Among patients, naive, central memory and Treg TCRB repertoires appeared more similar than among healthy donors.

Worth noting for this clone: What it binds is unknown.

Per the germline V gene, CDR1 is LGHNA and CDR2 is YNFKEQ. Trimming left V 0 bases short and J 13 bases short, with 21 bases between. This CDR3 spans 15 amino acids. This sequence joins TRBV4-2 and TRBJ2-5; weak D call: TRBD1 (6 bases). Sequencing was done on a sample of naive CD4+ T cells from blood. The clonotype comes from a woman aged 18-30 years in good health. The CDR3 region is CASSQDLEMRGWLYF. The CDR3 DNA is TGTGCCAGCAGCCAAGATCTTGAGATGAGGGGGTGGCTGTACTTC.